Presented here are 28 T cell receptor beta chains from one specimen sequenced in a study of the immune and genomic landscape of osteosarcoma. Primary, local recurrence and metastasis osteosarcoma tumors were taken after treatment from poor-prognosis patients. The data were produced by immunoSEQ multiplex PCR, yet TCRdb's version contains in-frame clones alone and is incomplete. The sample consists of thousands of clones, approximately 72% of them appearing once. The specimen was osteosarcoma tumor tissue from the lung. The receptors derive from a human donor with osteosarcoma.

The gene calls are TRBV19 and TRBJ2-3; the D is unclear. The germline CDR1 and CDR2 sequences are LNHDA and SQIVND (reference sequence). V was clipped by 1 base and J by 5 bases, with 7 bases between them. There are 13 residues in the CDR3. The CDR3 DNA sequence: TGTGCCAGTAGTATAGGGATAAAAGATACGCAGTATTTT. Translating it yields CASSIGIKDTQYF. The variable domain in full, with the rest retrieved from reference TRBV19 and TRBJ2-3, is DGGITQSPKYLFRKEGQNVTLSCEQNLNHDAMYWYRQDPGQGLRLIYYSQIVNDFQKGDIAEGYSVSREKKESFPLTVTSAQKNPTAFYLCASSIGIKDTQYFGPGTRLTVL.

In its sample, this clone was seen a few times. The V gene is TRBV9, the J gene TRBJ1-2; D unresolved. The CDR3 runs 14 residues. V shed 1 base and J shed 7 bases, with 14 bases lying between them. Germline lookup yields CDR1 SGDLS and CDR2 YYNGEE. In DNA, the CDR3 is TGTGCCAGCAGCGTAACCGGGTCGTCGGTTGGCTACACCTTC. Translated, it gives CASSVTGSSVGYTF.

The chain combines TRBV5-1 with TRBJ2-1, with D possibly being TRBD2 (5 bases). Germline lookup yields CDR1 SGHRS and CDR2 YFSETQ. The CDR3 is 14 residues long. Between the trimmed V and J ends, which lost 5 bases and 3 bases, there was a span of 12 bases. CDR3 region: CASSRTSGYNEQFF. The CDR3 nucleotides read TGCGCCAGCAGTCGGACCAGCGGCTACAATGAGCAGTTCTTC.

This clone was observed once. This chain links TRBV7-2 with TRBJ1-2; the D gene is possibly TRBD1 (5 bases). V was cut by 5 bases and J by 3 bases, with 10 bases left in between. The CDR3 spans 13 residues. CDR1 is SGHTA and CDR2 is FQGNSA in the germline V gene. The CDR3 region has the DNA TGTGCCAGCAGCCCTGGACAAGACTATGGCTACACCTTC. It codes for CASSPGQDYGYTF. Drawing the rest from reference TRBV7-2 and TRBJ1-2, the complete variable domain is GAGVSQSPSNKVTEKGKDVELRCDPISGHTALYWYRQSLGQGLEFLIYFQGNSAPDKSGLPSDRFSAERTGGSVSTLTIQRTQQEDSAVYLCASSPGQDYGYTFGSGTRLTVV.

This clone has more than one count but fewer than ten. J is TRBJ2-5 and V is TRBV6-1; TRBD2 aligns across 11 bases. CDR1 MNHNS and CDR2 SASEGT come from the germline V gene. The CDR3 is 16 residues long. The V gene end was trimmed by 4 bases and the J gene end by 1 base; junction bases not matched to a gene: 5. The CDR3 region has the DNA TGTGCCAGCAGTGTAACTAGCGGGGGTTCCCAAGAGACCCAGTACTTC. As protein: CASSVTSGGSQETQYF.

This chain links TRBV20-1 with TRBJ1-2, with 11 bases aligning to TRBD1. Germline CDR1 reads DFQATT; CDR2 reads SNEGSKA (reference sequence). This CDR3 has 11 residues. Trimming took 7 bases from V and 6 from J; bases not matched to a gene: 1. CDR3 nucleotide sequence: TGCAGTGGGGACAGGGGGGATGGCTACACCTTC. This encodes CSGDRGDGYTF.

This clone is judged large. This chain uses TRBV7-9 with TRBJ1-4, with D possibly matching TRBD1 (6 bases). The germline V and J ends were trimmed by 5 bases and 3 bases, with 16 bases remaining between them. This CDR3 is 16 amino acids long. In germline, CDR1 is SEHNR, CDR2 FQNEAQ (reference sequence). The CDR3 loop is CASSPRDKGPNEKLFF. The DNA of the CDR3 is TGTGCCAGCAGCCCGAGGGACAAAGGGCCTAATGAAAAACTGTTTTTT.

This chain connects TRBV27 to TRBJ1-4; TRBD1 is a possible D gene (5 bases). Germline CDR1 reads MNHEY; CDR2 reads SMNVEV (reference sequence). V was trimmed by 2 bases and J by 7 bases, leaving 11 bases between them. This CDR3 is built from 14 residues. CDR3 in DNA: TGTGCCAGCAGTTTAGAGGGAGGGGCTGAAAAACTGTTTTTT. Amino acids: CASSLEGGAEKLFF.

The chain employs TRBV5-5 and TRBJ1-1; unclear D gene. Trimming removed 4 bases from V and 1 base from J, with 8 bases in between. Germline V gives CDR1 SGHKS, CDR2 YYEKEE (reference sequence). The CDR3 runs 13 residues. CDR3 region: CASSPDWNTEAFF. The CDR3 DNA follows: TGTGCCAGCAGCCCAGACTGGAACACTGAAGCTTTCTTT.

The chain has TRBV7-9 and TRBJ1-1; 9 bases map to TRBD1. Germline CDR1 and CDR2: SEHNR and FQNEAQ (reference sequence). This CDR3 has 17 amino acids. The J segment lost 0 bases and the V segment lost 3 bases, leaving 8 bases of the junction unmatched. The CDR3 protein is CASSFRTGADMNTEAFF. CDR3 sequence (DNA): TGTGCCAGCAGCTTCCGGACAGGGGCCGACATGAACACTGAAGCTTTCTTT.

The DNA of the CDR3 is TGTGCCAGCAGCCCTACCTTCGGACGACGGACGTTATATGGCTACACCTTC. It codes for CASSPTFGRRTLYGYTF. This chain uses TRBV7-9 with TRBJ1-2; no definite D call. CDR3 length: 17 residues. Germline V gene lookup returns CDR1 SEHNR and CDR2 FQNEAQ (reference sequence). Trimming pared 5 bases from V and 5 bases from J, leaving 24 bases between.

The CDR3 loop is CASSLAHSNYGYTF. The DNA for the CDR3 is TGTGCCAGCAGCTTAGCCCACAGTAACTATGGCTACACCTTC. The genes are TRBV7-2 and TRBJ1-2; no definite D call. CDR1 is SGHTA and CDR2 is FQGNSA in the germline V gene. The CDR3 runs to 14 residues. V was trimmed by 0 bases and J by 1 base, leaving 6 bases between them.

The V gene is TRBV25-1, the J gene TRBJ2-2; D gene ambiguous. Germline V gene data show CDR1 as MGHDK and CDR2 as SYGVNS. The germline V and J ends were trimmed by 7 bases and 3 bases, with 12 bases remaining between them. The CDR3 spans 14 residues. The CDR3 is CASNPGRYTGELFF. The CDR3 DNA reads as TGTGCCAGCAACCCTGGTCGTTACACCGGGGAGCTGTTTTTT.

The J gene is TRBJ2-7, the V gene TRBV30, with TRBD2 as a possible D gene (5 bases). Germline lookup yields CDR1 GTSNPN and CDR2 SVGIG (reference sequence). V was shortened by 1 base and J by 7 bases, with 8 bases between the two germline ends. The CDR3 covers 11 residues. This CDR3 reads CAWSGTGEQYF. DNA of the CDR3: TGTGCCTGGAGTGGTACGGGGGAGCAGTACTTC.

J is TRBJ1-1 and V is TRBV19; D remains ambiguous. Trimming cost V 1 base and J 7 bases, with 4 bases left between them. The CDR3 consists of 11 residues. CDR1 LNHDA and CDR2 SQIVND come from the germline V gene (reference sequence). The CDR3 protein is CASSIGSEAFF. CDR3 sequence (DNA): TGTGCCAGTAGTATAGGCAGTGAAGCTTTCTTT. The full variable domain, rest sourced from reference TRBV19 and TRBJ1-1, is DGGITQSPKYLFRKEGQNVTLSCEQNLNHDAMYWYRQDPGQGLRLIYYSQIVNDFQKGDIAEGYSVSREKKESFPLTVTSAQKNPTAFYLCASSIGSEAFFGQGTRLTVV.

The chain is built from TRBV7-9 and TRBJ2-6; D gene ambiguous. The CDR3 extends over 15 amino acids. V lost 5 bases and J lost 0, with 8 bases in between. The germline CDR1 and CDR2 sequences are SEHNR and FQNEAQ (reference sequence). CDR3 nucleotides: TGTGCCAGCAGCCGAGGCGGCTCTGGGGCCAACGTCCTGACTTTC. Translating gives CASSRGGSGANVLTF. The variable domain in full, with the rest retrieved from reference TRBV7-9 and TRBJ2-6, is DTGVSQNPRHKITKRGQNVTFRCDPISEHNRLYWYRQTLGQGPEFLTYFQNEAQLEKSRLLSDRFSAERPKGSFSTLEIQRTEQGDSAMYLCASSRGGSGANVLTFGAGSRLTVL.

The chain joins TRBV7-8 to TRBJ1-5; D is unresolved. The CDR3 contains 15 residues. V lost 5 bases and J 4 bases, leaving 15 bases between the germline ends. Germline CDR1 SGHVS, CDR2 FQNEAQ. CDR3 sequence reads: CASSTVGEINQPQHF. As DNA, the CDR3 is TGTGCCAGCAGCACGGTTGGGGAAATTAATCAGCCCCAGCATTTT.

V is TRBV7-9 and J is TRBJ2-6, with D unclear. The CDR3 runs to 15 residues. V was cut by 3 bases and J by 0 bases, with 6 bases left in between. CDR1 and CDR2 from the germline V gene are SEHNR and FQNEAQ (reference sequence). The DNA of the CDR3 is TGTGCCAGCAGCTTGTCCGTCTCTGGGGCCAACGTCCTGACTTTC. Its translation is CASSLSVSGANVLTF.

This chain links TRBV6-5 with TRBJ1-5; D is unclear. The length of the CDR3 is 13 residues. V dropped 0 bases and J dropped 7 bases, with 7 bases sitting between them. The V gene's germline CDR1 is MNHEY and CDR2 SVGAGI. Here the CDR3 reads CASSYSPRQPQHF. The CDR3 nucleotides are TGTGCCAGCAGTTACTCGCCTCGCCAGCCCCAGCATTTT.

In its sample, this clone was seen a few times. V gene TRBV7-9 combines with J gene TRBJ2-7; 8 bases are shared with TRBD1. Germline loops: CDR1 SEHNR, CDR2 FQNEAQ (reference sequence). The length of the CDR3 is 14 residues. V shed 3 bases and J 1 base; nucleotides not matched to a gene: 2. The CDR3 here is CASSFTGGSYEQYF. In DNA form, the CDR3 reads TGTGCCAGCAGCTTTACAGGGGGATCCTACGAGCAGTACTTC.

In this sample, this clone turned up a few times. The chain links TRBV11-2 to TRBJ2-7; 8 positions match TRBD2. The CDR3 contains 18 residues. Germline CDR1 reads SGHAT; CDR2 reads FQNNGV. V shed 8 bases, J shed 1 base, and the junction held 19 bases outside the gene matches. The CDR3 here is CASHLIPSSGGSSYEQYF. The CDR3 coding sequence is TGTGCCAGCCATTTGATCCCGTCCAGCGGGGGTTCATCCTACGAGCAGTACTTC.

This clone was observed a handful of times. One junction end disagrees with the germline gene, perhaps due to a read error. The chain joins TRBV6-1 to TRBJ1-1; a weak D match, TRBD1 (5 bases). CDR3 length equals 13 residues. CDR1 is MNHNS, CDR2 SASEGT, per germline. The CDR3 reads CASCDSINTEAFF. In DNA, the CDR3 is TGTGCCAGCTGTGACAGTATCAACACTGAAGCTTTCTTT.

V gene TRBV6-6 combines with J gene TRBJ2-7; 9 nucleotides match TRBD1. With 4 bases clipped from V and 9 bases from J, the junction kept 1 base outside the gene matches. This CDR3 spans 11 amino acids. The germline CDR1 and CDR2 sequences are MNHNY and SVGAGI (reference sequence). This chain's CDR3 is CASSSGQGQYF. The DNA of the CDR3 is TGTGCCAGCAGTTCGGGACAGGGGCAGTACTTC.

The chain has TRBV7-2 and TRBJ1-4, with D possibly matching TRBD1 (6 bases). The CDR3 is 15 amino acids. Deletions cut 1 base from V and 8 bases from J, with 14 bases between. Germline loops: CDR1 SGHTA, CDR2 FQGNSA. CDR3 protein: CASSLVKGQGEKLFF. CDR3 sequence (DNA): TGTGCCAGCAGCTTAGTGAAGGGTCAGGGGGAAAAACTGTTTTTT. The full variable domain, in which reference TRBV7-2 and TRBJ1-4 provide the parts outside the CDR3, is GAGVSQSPSNKVTEKGKDVELRCDPISGHTALYWYRQSLGQGLEFLIYFQGNSAPDKSGLPSDRFSAERTGGSVSTLTIQRTQQEDSAVYLCASSLVKGQGEKLFFGSGTQLSVL.

This chain links TRBV2 with TRBJ2-3; TRBD2 matches 9 bases. The CDR3 runs 17 residues. V dropped 0 bases and J dropped 5; count of bases not matched to a gene: 9. CDR1 and CDR2 (germline): SNHLY, FYNNEI. CDR3 residues: CASSEAVAGGLEDTQYF. The DNA for the CDR3 is TGTGCCAGCAGTGAAGCTGTTGCGGGGGGGCTTGAAGATACGCAGTATTTT.

This rearrangement joins TRBV5-4 to TRBJ2-3; 14 bases are shared with TRBD2. The CDR3 consists of 15 residues. Trimming removed 4 bases from V and 5 bases from J; junction bases left unmatched: 3. The germline CDR1 and CDR2 sequences are SGHNT and YYREEE (reference sequence). CDR3 DNA: TGTGCCAGCAGCCCGACTAGCGGGGGGGGAGATACGCAGTATTTT. As protein: CASSPTSGGGDTQYF.

The chain links TRBV7-2 to TRBJ1-2; 9 bases are a match to TRBD1. CDR1 and CDR2 (germline): SGHTA, FQGNSA. CDR3 length equals 18 residues. V was clipped by 6 bases and J by 4 bases; unmatched bases: 18. The CDR3 protein is CASSARLTGGQGVYGYTF. The CDR3 DNA follows: TGTGCCAGCAGTGCCAGGCTGACTGGGGGACAGGGCGTCTATGGCTACACCTTC.

This clone is large within its sample. The chain combines TRBV7-9 with TRBJ2-2, with TRBD2 matching over 14 bases. J was trimmed by 5 bases and V by 0 bases; bases with no gene match: 5. In germline, CDR1 is SEHNR, CDR2 FQNEAQ (reference sequence). The CDR3 runs 18 residues. CDR3 sequence reads: CASSLAGTSGGPTGELFF. The CDR3 DNA follows: TGTGCCAGCAGCTTAGCAGGGACTAGCGGGGGCCCTACCGGGGAGCTGTTTTTT.